The 20 T cell receptor beta chains in this list originate from one sample, sequenced in a study of T cell changes during pregnancy in multiple sclerosis. Assay: immunoSEQ multiplex PCR; the TCRdb copy retains only in-frame clones and omits some. The data show about 110,000 clones, 80% to 95% seen once. Sample: peripheral blood, taken after pregnancy. These receptor sequences come from a female donor with multiple sclerosis, enrolled in a pregnancy study.

The chain recombines TRBV14 with TRBJ1-6, with D perhaps TRBD1 (6 bases). In germline, CDR1 is SGHDN, CDR2 FVKESK. The V gene lost 2 bases and the J gene lost 7 bases, with 12 bases spanning the gap. The CDR3 spans 15 residues. Here the CDR3 DNA reads TGTGCCAGCAGCCAATCAGGGGTATTGAATTCACCCCTCCACTTT. Amino acids: CASSQSGVLNSPLHF.

V gene TRBV2 combines with J gene TRBJ2-1; TRBD2 matches 14 bases. CDR3 size: 16 residues. The V gene end was trimmed by 5 bases and the J gene end by 2 bases; junction bases not matched to a gene: 2. CDR1 is SNHLY and CDR2 is FYNNEI in the germline V gene. The CDR3 loop reads CASSWTSGGTYNEQFF. The CDR3, as DNA: TGTGCCAGCAGTTGGACTAGCGGGGGGACCTACAATGAGCAGTTCTTC.

The genes are TRBV11-2 and TRBJ2-2; 7 bases map to TRBD1. From germline, CDR1 is SGHAT and CDR2 FQNNGV. The trim removed 1 base at V and 2 bases at J, leaving 4 bases unmatched. The CDR3 has 16 amino acids. CDR3 in DNA: TGTGCCAGCAGCTTAGTAGGGGGCCCTAACACCGGGGAGCTGTTTTTT. Protein sequence: CASSLVGGPNTGELFF.

This clone is a singleton in its sample. The rearrangement uses TRBV6-5 and TRBJ1-5; 9 bases match TRBD1. This CDR3 region has 14 residues. CDR1 and CDR2 (germline): MNHEY, SVGAGI. After removal of 8 bases from V and 4 bases from J, the junction contained 6 bases not matched to a gene. In DNA, the CDR3 is TGTGCCAGCTCCCGACAGGGGGGAAATCAGCCCCAGCATTTT. Translated: CASSRQGGNQPQHF.

J is TRBJ2-5 and V is TRBV11-2; TRBD1 agrees at 11 bases. Germline values: CDR1 SGHAT, CDR2 FQNNGV. Trimming at V came to 5 bases and at J to 1 base, leaving 15 bases not matched to a gene. The CDR3 length is 19 residues. The CDR3 loop is CASSRSLGQGAHLQETQYF. The CDR3 DNA follows: TGTGCCAGCAGCCGCTCTTTAGGACAGGGGGCCCACCTCCAAGAGACCCAGTACTTC.

The DNA of the CDR3 is TGTGCCAGCAGCGCCTCGGGCGGGGGGTACAATGAGCAGTTCTTC. Encoded protein: CASSASGGGYNEQFF. This sequence joins TRBV6-5 and TRBJ2-1, with 8 positions matching TRBD2. Germline assignment: CDR1 MNHEY and CDR2 SVGAGI. The CDR3 is made up of 15 amino acids. With 6 bases clipped from V and 4 bases from J, the junction kept 8 bases outside the gene matches.

This chain links TRBV12-5 with TRBJ2-5; 11 bases align to TRBD2. This CDR3 spans 21 amino acids. With V trimmed by 0 bases and J by 4 bases, 19 bases remained unmatched. From germline, CDR1 is LGHNT and CDR2 FRNRAP. This chain's CDR3 is CASGLVVAGGPLPRQGETQYF. The CDR3 DNA is TGTGCTAGTGGTTTGGTGGTAGCGGGGGGGCCTTTACCACGCCAAGGAGAGACCCAGTACTTC.

The chain carries TRBV6-6 and TRBJ1-4; 8 bases match TRBD1. V gave up 4 bases and J gave up 8 bases; unmatched junction bases: 12. The CDR3 runs 16 residues. Germline-derived CDR1 and CDR2 are MNHNY and SVGAGI (reference sequence). This CDR3 is CASSFQTTGDEEKLFF. CDR3 nucleotide sequence: TGTGCCAGCAGTTTCCAGACGACAGGGGATGAAGAAAAACTGTTTTTT.

This rearrangement joins TRBV7-2 to TRBJ2-3; tentative D call: TRBD1 (6 bases). Germline assignment: CDR1 SGHTA and CDR2 FQGNSA. The CDR3 covers 15 residues. V shed 5 bases and J shed 4 bases, with 16 bases lying between them. This chain's CDR3 is CASSRLGGGADTQYF. DNA of the CDR3: TGTGCCAGCAGCCGGTTAGGGGGTGGTGCAGATACGCAGTATTTT. The full variable domain, with the rest looked up from reference TRBV7-2 and TRBJ2-3, is GAGVSQSPSNKVTEKGKDVELRCDPISGHTALYWYRQSLGQGLEFLIYFQGNSAPDKSGLPSDRFSAERTGGSVSTLTIQRTQQEDSAVYLCASSRLGGGADTQYFGPGTRLTVL.

This clone came up once. The chain employs TRBV4-1 and TRBJ1-5; possible D gene TRBD1, 5 bases. The V gene's germline CDR1 is MGHRA and CDR2 YSYEKL. CDR3 size: 15 residues. V shed 0 bases and J shed 6 bases, with 12 bases lying between them. The CDR3 DNA follows: TGCGCCAGCAGCCAAGAGGAAGGGGTAAGTCAGCCCCAGCATTTT. Translating it yields CASSQEEGVSQPQHF.

The chain uses TRBV4-2 and TRBJ2-1; 11 bases line up with TRBD1. The CDR3 totals 16 residues. With 4 bases clipped from V and 6 bases from J, the junction kept 8 bases outside the gene matches. CDR1 is LGHNA and CDR2 is YNFKEQ in the germline V gene. The CDR3 DNA is TGTGCCAGCAGCCTTGGGACAGGGGGAAGGAGCAATGAGCAGTTCTTC. It yields the protein CASSLGTGGRSNEQFF.

The chain is built from TRBV15 and TRBJ2-1; D might be TRBD2 (7 bases). Trimming took 0 bases from V and 15 from J, leaving 12 bases between them. Germline CDR1 and CDR2: LNHNV and YYDKDF (reference sequence). The CDR3 spans 12 residues. CDR3 bases: TGTGCCACCAGCAGAGATGAGGGGGGGTGGTTCTTC. As protein: CATSRDEGGWFF.

In its sample, this clone was seen once. The J gene is TRBJ2-5, the V gene TRBV5-6; D gene ambiguous. The CDR3 is made up of 11 amino acids. In germline, CDR1 is SGHDT, CDR2 YYEEEE. The V end lost 0 bases, the J end lost 5 bases, and 2 bases lay between the germline ends. CDR3 amino acids: CASSLAETQYF. CDR3 DNA: TGTGCCAGCAGCTTGGCGGAGACCCAGTACTTC.

The gene calls are TRBV5-1 and TRBJ2-7; 7 nucleotides align to TRBD1. Per the germline V gene, CDR1 is SGHRS and CDR2 is YFSETQ. The V and J ends lost 5 bases and 2 bases, in that order; junction bases with no gene match: 4. There are 13 residues in the CDR3. CDR3 nucleotides: TGCGCCAGCAGTAGGGACAGAGCCTACGAGCAGTACTTC. Its protein is CASSRDRAYEQYF.

V is TRBV6-1 and J is TRBJ2-3; weak D call: TRBD2 (6 bases). Germline V gene sequence: CDR1 MNHNS, CDR2 SASEGT. This CDR3 contains 15 residues. The V and J ends lost 5 bases and 0 bases respectively, with 12 bases between them. CDR3 loop: CASSLSGGSTDTQYF. In DNA form, the CDR3 reads TGTGCCAGCAGTCTGTCCGGGGGTAGCACAGATACGCAGTATTTT.

The chain recombines TRBV9 with TRBJ1-1, with D maybe TRBD1 (5 bases). The germline gives CDR1 SGDLS, CDR2 YYNGEE. The ends were cut back, 3 bases at V and 0 bases at J, with 12 bases in the middle. This CDR3 contains 15 residues. The CDR3 loop is CASSAGDGMNTEAFF. The CDR3 DNA sequence: TGTGCCAGCAGCGCGGGGGACGGCATGAACACTGAAGCTTTCTTT.

This clone was observed a single time. The CDR3 DNA reads as TGCGCCAGCAGCTCCGGGTCTATCGGCTCTGGGGCCAACGTCCTGACTTTC. Residues: CASSSGSIGSGANVLTF. This chain links TRBV5-1 with TRBJ2-6; no clear D gene. The CDR3 is 17 residues long. Germline V gives CDR1 SGHRS, CDR2 YFSETQ. Trimming stripped 3 bases from V and 0 bases from J, with 13 bases between. The full variable domain, completed using reference TRBV5-1 and TRBJ2-6, is KAGVTQTPRYLIKTRGQQVTLSCSPISGHRSVSWYQQTPGQGLQFLFEYFSETQRNKGNFPGRFSGRQFSNSRSEMNVSTLELGDSALYLCASSSGSIGSGANVLTFGAGSRLTVL.

CDR3 sequence: CASSLTPISFNEQFF. The CDR3 DNA follows: TGTGCCAGCAGCTTAACCCCTATAAGTTTCAATGAGCAGTTCTTC. This chain uses TRBV7-3 with TRBJ2-1; unclear D gene. The CDR3 length is 15 residues. Germline values: CDR1 SGHTA, CDR2 FQGTGA. With 0 bases removed from V and 6 bases from J, the gap between germline ends came to 12 bases.

The chain links TRBV6-6 to TRBJ1-5; the match to TRBD1 covers 7 bases. With V trimmed by 0 bases and J by 0 bases, 2 bases remained unmatched. The CDR3 loop spans 16 amino acids. Germline loops: CDR1 MNHNY, CDR2 SVGAGI (reference sequence). CDR3 DNA sequence: TGTGCCAGCAGTTACTCGGGACAGATTAGCAATCAGCCCCAGCATTTT. Translation: CASSYSGQISNQPQHF.

This clone was picked up one time. The chain recombines TRBV19 with TRBJ2-1; D not certain. The CDR3 has 12 amino acids. The germline V gene has CDR1 LNHDA and CDR2 SQIVND (reference sequence). V was shortened by 4 bases and J by 7 bases, with 8 bases between the two germline ends. In nucleotides, the CDR3 is TGTGCCAGTAGTACCATTCCAAATGAGCAGTTCTTC. Translation: CASSTIPNEQFF.